The clone carrying this T cell receptor beta chain was detected only a few times. Germline CDR1 and CDR2: SGHNT and YYREEE (reference sequence). This CDR3 is 16 amino acids long. V gave up 1 base and J gave up 0 bases, with 12 bases separating them. The data derive from a study of blood T cell repertoires in COVID-19. In the study overall: Acute-phase and convalescent COVID-19 samples originated in the United States, Italy and Spain. PBMCs, B-cell-depleted T cells, or T cells were the source of the cDNA or gDNA that made up the material.

Profiled with immunoSEQ multiplex PCR; TCRdb holds only in-frame clones, not every one. The data hold 110,000 to 150,000 clones, with just over 85% observed a single time. The TCR comes from a woman in her sixties or seventies with acute or convalescent COVID-19. Specimen: peripheral blood. The chain employs TRBV5-4 and TRBJ2-3; TRBD2 is a possible D gene (6 bases). In nucleotides, the CDR3 is TGTGCCAGCAGCTTGCCCGGGGGTGCTAGCACAGATACGCAGTATTTT. This gives the protein CASSLPGGASTDTQYF. The full variable domain, its missing parts supplied by reference TRBV5-4 and TRBJ2-3, is ETGVTQSPTHLIKTRGQQVTLRCSSQSGHNTVSWYQQALGQGPQFIFQYYREEENGRGNFPPRFSGLQFPNYSSELNVNALELDDSALYLCASSLPGGASTDTQYFGPGTRLTVL.